The rows below give T cell receptor beta chains drawn from one sample of a study of T-cell memory formation after mild COVID-19. TCRdb redid the calling of the 5' RACE reads with MiXCR, one entry per CDR3 protein. The table has 470,000 or so distinct CDR3 sequences, about 18% seen once. The source material was PBMCs or a T cell subset sorted from them (not recorded which). Receptor source: an adult woman who had mild COVID-19 (a few samples of this study predate the infection). Cell type and time point are not known. Each CDR3 is given with its conserved first and last residue. Fields, in order: CDR3 length, V gene, CDR3 protein.

CDR3 length: 13; V gene: TRBV20-1; CDR3 protein: CSALIQGLNEQYF
CDR3 length: 15; V gene: TRBV5-1; CDR3 protein: CASSLSGRAGETQYF
CDR3 length: 20; V gene: TRBV4-1; CDR3 protein: CASSQAWGQRGASRTDTQYF
CDR3 length: 16; V gene: TRBV4-1; CDR3 protein: CASSQGPGLGEETQYF
CDR3 length: 14; V gene: TRBV12-3/TRBV12-4; CDR3 protein: CASSATGETGELFF
CDR3 length: 15; V gene: TRBV12-5; CDR3 protein: CASGLVQVIGNTIYF
CDR3 length: 13; V gene: TRBV6-5; CDR3 protein: CASSSFGAGLQYF
CDR3 length: 13; V gene: TRBV4-2; CDR3 protein: CASSQVAAPGYTF
CDR3 length: 15; V gene: TRBV4-1; CDR3 protein: CASSPQERKTDTQYF
CDR3 length: 18; V gene: TRBV29-1; CDR3 protein: CSVEEPGQGSFGANVLTF
CDR3 length: 11; V gene: TRBV6-5; CDR3 protein: CASRQGHEQYF
CDR3 length: 15; V gene: TRBV11-2; CDR3 protein: CASKRGLEAYNEQFF
CDR3 length: 12; V gene: TRBV15; CDR3 protein: CATSPSTGTQYF
CDR3 length: 15; V gene: TRBV4-1; CDR3 protein: CASSQQGRADTEAFF
CDR3 length: 14; V gene: TRBV5-1; CDR3 protein: CASILGPASYEQYF
CDR3 length: 18; V gene: TRBV7-9; CDR3 protein: CASSFPPGLGKTNYGYTF
CDR3 length: 13; V gene: TRBV9; CDR3 protein: CASSVTAYTEAFF
CDR3 length: 13; V gene: TRBV20-1; CDR3 protein: CSARDTYSYEQYF
CDR3 length: 13; V gene: TRBV11-2; CDR3 protein: CASSPWEGTEAFF
CDR3 length: 16; V gene: TRBV7-9; CDR3 protein: CASSLVLPVDDYGYTF
CDR3 length: 16; V gene: TRBV7-8; CDR3 protein: CASSQRYQGDGNTIYF
CDR3 length: 17; V gene: TRBV4-2; CDR3 protein: CASSQDLGGGARQTQYF
CDR3 length: 16; V gene: TRBV5-1; CDR3 protein: CASSLTGAGGANVLTF
CDR3 length: 13; V gene: TRBV5-1; CDR3 protein: CASIDRGSYEQYF
CDR3 length: 16; V gene: TRBV12-3/TRBV12-4; CDR3 protein: CASSGGTSTPSYEQYF
CDR3 length: 14; V gene: TRBV5-1; CDR3 protein: CASSLRRSLEEQFF
CDR3 length: 14; V gene: TRBV5-8; CDR3 protein: CASSFGDTYNEQFF
CDR3 length: 17; V gene: TRBV9; CDR3 protein: CASSAKDRARVRSPLHF
CDR3 length: 11; V gene: TRBV30; CDR3 protein: CAWSSVSEQFF
CDR3 length: 14; V gene: TRBV20-1; CDR3 protein: CSARGTSGLPAQYF
CDR3 length: 16; V gene: TRBV5-1; CDR3 protein: CASSLDWTGDGNTIYF
CDR3 length: 15; V gene: TRBV4-3; CDR3 protein: CASSPGTDDNSPLHF
CDR3 length: 15; V gene: TRBV20-1; CDR3 protein: CSAPRRSGRTYEQYF
CDR3 length: 14; V gene: TRBV7-2; CDR3 protein: CASSSYTGGPEAFF
CDR3 length: 17; V gene: TRBV2; CDR3 protein: CASSDPLDTSDLYEQYF
CDR3 length: 18; V gene: TRBV4-1; CDR3 protein: CASSHWTSGTTGPDTQYF
CDR3 length: 15; V gene: TRBV9; CDR3 protein: CASSVGGSPSNEQFF
CDR3 length: 14; V gene: TRBV5-1; CDR3 protein: CASSQTGGTDTQYF
CDR3 length: 18; V gene: TRBV2; CDR3 protein: CASSGLPGSWASQETQYF
CDR3 length: 18; V gene: TRBV11-2; CDR3 protein: CASSLGTSAPRPTDTQYF